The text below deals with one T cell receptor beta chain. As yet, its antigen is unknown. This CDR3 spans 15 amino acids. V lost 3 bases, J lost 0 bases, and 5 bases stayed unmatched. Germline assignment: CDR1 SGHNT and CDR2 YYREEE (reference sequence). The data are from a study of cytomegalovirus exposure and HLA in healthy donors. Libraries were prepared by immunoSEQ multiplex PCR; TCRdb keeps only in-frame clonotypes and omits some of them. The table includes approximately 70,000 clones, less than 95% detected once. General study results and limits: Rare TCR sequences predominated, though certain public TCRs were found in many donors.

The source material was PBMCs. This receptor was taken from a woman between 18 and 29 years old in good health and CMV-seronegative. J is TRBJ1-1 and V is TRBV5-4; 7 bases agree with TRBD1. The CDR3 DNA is TGTGCCAGCAGCTATGGGGGACAGTTGAACACTGAAGCTTTCTTT. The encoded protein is CASSYGGQLNTEAFF.